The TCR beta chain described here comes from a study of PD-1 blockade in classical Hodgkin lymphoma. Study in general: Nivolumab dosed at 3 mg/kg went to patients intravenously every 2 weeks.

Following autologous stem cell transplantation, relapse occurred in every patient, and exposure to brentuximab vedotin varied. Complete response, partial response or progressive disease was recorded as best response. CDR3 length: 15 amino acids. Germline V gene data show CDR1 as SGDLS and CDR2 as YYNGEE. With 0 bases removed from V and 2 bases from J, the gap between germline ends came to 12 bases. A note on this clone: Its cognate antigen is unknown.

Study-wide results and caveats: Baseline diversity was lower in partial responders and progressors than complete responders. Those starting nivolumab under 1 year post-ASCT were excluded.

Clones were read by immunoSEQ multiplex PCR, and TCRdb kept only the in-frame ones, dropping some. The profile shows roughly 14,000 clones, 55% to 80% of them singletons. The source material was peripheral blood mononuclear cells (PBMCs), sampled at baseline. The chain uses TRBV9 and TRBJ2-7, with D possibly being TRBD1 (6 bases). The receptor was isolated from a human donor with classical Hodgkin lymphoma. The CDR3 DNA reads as TGTGCCAGCAGCGTAGAAGGGACACCTACCTACGAGCAGTACTTC. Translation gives CASSVEGTPTYEQYF. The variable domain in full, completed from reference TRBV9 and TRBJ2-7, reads DSGVTQTPKHLITATGQRVTLRCSPRSGDLSVYWYQQSLDQGLQFLIQYYNGEERAKGNILERFSAQQFPDLHSELNLSSLELGDSALYFCASSVEGTPTYEQYFGPGTRLTVT.